Presented here are 29 T cell receptor beta chains from one specimen sequenced in a study of regulatory T cells in long-lasting Graves disease. Described time point: newly diagnosed GD, antithyroid drugs for less than 3 months. RNA isolated from PBMCs was used to make the TCR library. Investigators prepared the TCR beta libraries by applying iRepertoire HTBI primers and Arm-PCR of CDR3 regions. TCRdb fed the multiplex PCR reads into MiXCR, producing one record per CDR3 protein. The profile covers roughly 360,000 distinct CDR3 sequences, with about 12% appearing a single time and about 19% taken by the ten largest. Separately, the same data were catalogued under a study of T cells in Graves' hyperthyroidism and ophthalmopathy.

Material: peripheral blood mononuclear cells (PBMCs), obtained at new diagnosis, from a patient treated with antithyroid drugs. Source of these receptors: a woman aged 18-29 years with Graves disease.

This clonotype was detected only a few times. CDR3 bases: TGCGCCAGCAGCCAAGATCGCAGGGCATATAGCAATCAGCCCCAGCATTTT. This sequence encodes CASSQDRRAYSNQPQHF. The chain uses TRBV4-1 and TRBJ1-5, with D maybe TRBD1 (5 bases). The CDR3 length is 17 residues. The V gene lost 0 bases and the J gene lost 0 bases, with 12 bases spanning the gap. CDR1 is MGHRA, CDR2 YSYEKL, per germline.

This clonotype was counted at least ten times. The genes are TRBV29-1 and TRBJ1-1; a weak D match, TRBD1 (6 bases). CDR3 length: 13 residues. V lost 8 bases and J 5 bases, leaving 18 bases between the germline ends. The germline CDR1 and CDR2 sequences are SQVTM and ANQGSEA. CDR3 coding DNA: TGCAGCCTCTCACAGGGAGCAATGACTGAAGCTTTCTTT. Translating gives CSLSQGAMTEAFF.

This clonotype appeared many times. The J gene is TRBJ2-3, the V gene TRBV27; D gene uncertain. This CDR3 comprises 11 residues. CDR1 MNHEY and CDR2 SMNVEV come from the germline V gene (reference sequence). Deletions cut 3 bases from V and 6 bases from J, with 4 bases between. CDR3 in amino acids: CASSLQDTQYF. The CDR3 DNA reads as TGTGCCAGCAGTTTGCAGGATACGCAGTATTTT.

The J gene is TRBJ2-2, the V gene TRBV3-1, with 7 bases aligning to TRBD2. The J segment lost 6 bases and the V segment lost 3 bases, leaving 4 bases of the junction unmatched. The CDR3 loop spans 14 amino acids. Germline-derived CDR1 and CDR2 are LGHDT and YNNKEL (reference sequence). The CDR3 sequence: CASSHLAGPGELFF. The CDR3 bases are TGTGCCAGCAGCCATTTAGCGGGCCCCGGGGAGCTGTTTTTT. Full variable domain (missing parts from reference TRBV3-1 and TRBJ2-2): DTAVSQTPKYLVTQMGNDKSIKCEQNLGHDTMYWYKQDSKKFLKIMFSYNNKELIINETVPNRFSPKSPDKAHLNLHINSLELGDSAVYFCASSHLAGPGELFFGEGSRLTVL.

V and J are TRBV30 and TRBJ1-5, with D possibly TRBD1 on 5 matching bases. Germline loops: CDR1 GTSNPN, CDR2 SVGIG (reference sequence). Trimming took off 0 bases at V and 5 bases at J, with 17 bases between the two ends. The CDR3 totals 16 residues. For the CDR3, the DNA is TGTGCCTGGAGTGTAAAGCTACCAGGGTACCATCAGCCCCAGCATTTT. This gives the protein CAWSVKLPGYHQPQHF.

The CDR3 is CAISDHAGDHNYGYTF. CDR3 nucleotides: TGTGCCATCAGTGATCATGCCGGCGACCACAACTATGGCTACACCTTC. The chain uses TRBV10-3 and TRBJ1-2; D unclear. Germline CDR1 ENHRY, CDR2 SYGVKD. This CDR3 region has 16 residues. V was shortened by 3 bases and J by 2 bases, with 16 bases between the two germline ends.

This clonotype was observed a handful of times. This chain uses TRBV18 with TRBJ2-1; 10 bases match TRBD2. V trimming: 1 base; J trimming: 9 bases; junction bases outside the gene matches: 9. CDR1 is KGHSH and CDR2 is LQKENI in the germline V gene. The CDR3 has 16 residues. The CDR3 spells CASSPRTAGGSLEQFF. In nucleotides, the CDR3 is TGTGCCAGCTCACCACGGACAGCGGGGGGGTCCCTTGAGCAGTTCTTC. Full variable domain (rest looked up from reference TRBV18 and TRBJ2-1): NAGVMQNPRHLVRRRGQEARLRCSPMKGHSHVYWYRQLPEEGLKFMVYLQKENIIDESGMPKERFSAEFPKEGPSILRIQQVVRGDSAAYFCASSPRTAGGSLEQFFGPGTRLTVL.

This clonotype has ten or more counts. The gene calls are TRBV20-1 and TRBJ2-3, with no clear D. In germline, CDR1 is DFQATT, CDR2 SNEGSKA (reference sequence). V was clipped by 3 bases and J by 0 bases, with 10 bases between them. CDR3 length: 14 amino acids. The CDR3 DNA reads as TGCAGTGCTAGGGAAGCCTTAAGCACAGATACGCAGTATTTT. Encoded protein: CSAREALSTDTQYF.

This clonotype appeared many times. The chain has TRBV10-3 and TRBJ2-1, with TRBD2 matching 14 bases. Per the germline V gene, CDR1 is ENHRY and CDR2 is SYGVKD. V was pared by 4 bases and J by 6 bases, with 11 bases of the junction left unmatched. The CDR3 has 18 residues. DNA for the CDR3: TGTGCCATCAGTGGCAGACTAGCGGGAGGGAGTGCAGGCAATGAGCAGTTCTTC. Translating it yields CAISGRLAGGSAGNEQFF.

Many counts were recorded for this clonotype. The chain uses TRBV28 and TRBJ2-5, with TRBD1 as a possible D gene (6 bases). The CDR3 extends over 13 amino acids. The V end was cut by 11 bases, the J end by 2 bases, with 15 bases between. Germline V gives CDR1 MDHEN, CDR2 SYDVKM. In DNA form, the CDR3 reads TGTGCCTCCTGTGGGCAGGGGCAAGAGACCCAGTACTTC. Encoded protein: CASCGQGQETQYF. Filled out from reference TRBV28 and TRBJ2-5, the complete variable domain reads DVKVTQSSRYLVKRTGEKVFLECVQDMDHENMFWYRQDPGLGLRLIYFSYDVKMKEKGDIPEGYSVSREKKERFSLILESASTNQTSMYLCASCGQGQETQYFGPGTRLLVL.

This clonotype has only a few counts. This chain links TRBV2 with TRBJ1-2; 7 bases line up with TRBD1. V lost 6 bases, J lost 3 bases, and 10 bases stayed unmatched. The germline CDR1 and CDR2 sequences are SNHLY and FYNNEI. This CDR3 is built from 15 residues. The CDR3 sequence is CASRPTLTGHYGYTF. CDR3 bases: TGTGCCAGCAGACCGACCCTGACAGGGCACTATGGCTACACCTTC.

This clonotype showed up just a few times. It is likely a read error, because the conserved phenylalanine at the end of the CDR3 is missing. This chain connects TRBV7-2 to TRBJ2-1; D remains unclear. This CDR3 spans 14 amino acids. Trimming left V 10 bases short and J 7 bases short, with 20 bases between. The germline gives CDR1 SGHTA, CDR2 FQGNSA. The CDR3 is CATAKRSRLNEQFL. The CDR3, as DNA: TGTGCCACGGCGAAGAGAAGTAGGCTTAATGAGCAGTTCCTC.

The chain recombines TRBV5-6 with TRBJ2-7, with D unclear. The CDR3 has 15 residues. Germline V gives CDR1 SGHDT, CDR2 YYEEEE. Trimming shortened V by 4 bases and J by 3 bases, and 17 bases separated the two germline ends. The DNA for the CDR3 is TGTGCCAGCAGCCTGATGGGAAGGGAAAACTACGAGCAGTACGTC. Translated: CASSLMGRENYEQYV.

This clonotype was observed at least ten times. The rearrangement uses TRBV27 and TRBJ2-5; D is uncertain. Germline CDR1 is MNHEY and CDR2 is SMNVEV (reference sequence). This CDR3 contains 14 residues. Trimming removed 4 bases from V and 5 bases from J, with 14 bases in between. CDR3 DNA: TGTGCCAGCAGTTCCCCCCTGAAGAAGGAGACCCAGTACTTC. Its protein product is CASSSPLKKETQYF.

The table lists this clonotype with many counts. V and J are TRBV4-1 and TRBJ2-2; TRBD2 agrees at 7 bases. CDR1 is MGHRA, CDR2 YSYEKL, per germline. The ends lost 1 base at V and 5 bases at J; junction bases unmatched: 7. The CDR3 runs to 16 residues. The CDR3 nucleotides read TGCGCCAGCAGCCAAGGACTAGCAAGGCTAACCGGGGAGCTGTTTTTT. Encoded protein: CASSQGLARLTGELFF.

J is TRBJ1-5 and V is TRBV19; 9 bases match TRBD1. J lost 7 bases, V lost 5 bases, and 6 bases had no gene match. The CDR3 spans 14 residues. Germline assignment: CDR1 LNHDA and CDR2 SQIVND (reference sequence). The CDR3 sequence: CASSADRGIQPQHF. CDR3 nucleotide sequence: TGTGCCAGTAGTGCCGACAGGGGGATACAGCCCCAGCATTTT.

In its sample, this clonotype was seen many times. The genes are TRBV15 and TRBJ2-5, with no clear D. V was clipped by 5 bases and J by 5 bases, with 21 bases between them. This CDR3 spans 16 amino acids. CDR1 is LNHNV and CDR2 is YYDKDF in the germline V gene (reference sequence). In DNA form, the CDR3 reads TGTGCCACCAGCTCAGACGGGTGGATACTTGGGGAGACCCAGTACTTC. This codes for CATSSDGWILGETQYF.

V usage is TRBV2 and J usage is TRBJ1-1; possible D gene TRBD1, 5 bases. The CDR3 consists of 14 residues. V was pared by 3 bases and J by 4 bases, with 12 bases between. Germline V gene data show CDR1 as SNHLY and CDR2 as FYNNEI. CDR3 in DNA: TGTGCCAGCAGTGACAGGAGGGGTGGCACTGAAGCTTTCTTT. Protein product: CASSDRRGGTEAFF.

This clonotype has a count of ten or more. The chain carries TRBV10-3 and TRBJ2-7; D possibly corresponds to TRBD2 (5 bases). This CDR3 is 13 amino acids long. V lost 8 bases, J lost 1 base, and 12 bases lay in between. Germline CDR1 and CDR2: ENHRY and SYGVKD. The CDR3, as DNA: TGTGCCATCCTGGCGGGTCCTTCCTACGAGCAGTACTTC. Encoded protein: CAILAGPSYEQYF.

This clonotype was counted ten times or more. V and J are TRBV11-2 and TRBJ2-1; unclear D gene. Trimming removed 5 bases from V and 10 bases from J, with 12 bases in between. The germline V gene has CDR1 SGHAT and CDR2 FQNNGV. The CDR3 covers 12 residues. The DNA of the CDR3 is TGTGCCAGCAGCCCATCCCGTCGGGAGCAGTTCTTC. This gives the protein CASSPSRREQFF. The whole variable domain, filled in from reference TRBV11-2 and TRBJ2-1, reads EAGVAQSPRYKIIEKRQSVAFWCNPISGHATLYWYQQILGQGPKLLIQFQNNGVVDDSQLPKDRFSAERLKGVDSTLKIQPAKLEDSAVYLCASSPSRREQFFGPGTRLTVL.

This clonotype was counted many times. V usage is TRBV9 and J usage is TRBJ2-1; the match to TRBD2 covers 15 bases. There are 20 residues in the CDR3. With V trimmed by 2 bases and J by 0 bases, 9 bases remained unmatched. Germline V gene data show CDR1 as SGDLS and CDR2 as YYNGEE. The CDR3 DNA is TGTGCCAGCAGCGTGGGCCCGGGACTAGCGGGGGGTTTCTCCTACAATGAGCAGTTCTTC. Residues: CASSVGPGLAGGFSYNEQFF.

This clonotype was recorded at least ten times. This chain joins TRBV24-1 and TRBJ2-1; maybe TRBD2 (6 bases). Germline V gene sequence: CDR1 KGHDR, CDR2 SFDVKD. Trimming removed 3 bases from V and 1 base from J, with 18 bases in between. The CDR3 extends over 18 amino acids. CDR3 in amino acids: CATSDALPGLGSYNEQFF. CDR3 DNA: TGTGCCACCAGTGATGCATTACCGGGACTTGGTTCCTACAATGAGCAGTTCTTC.

This clonotype was seen many times. This chain links TRBV12-5 with TRBJ1-5; D is possibly TRBD1 (6 bases). Deletions cut 7 bases from V and 2 bases from J, with 18 bases between. The CDR3 has 16 amino acids. Germline V gene data show CDR1 as LGHNT and CDR2 as FRNRAP. The CDR3 sequence: CASEGPQGVGNQPQHF. In DNA, the CDR3 is TGTGCTAGTGAAGGCCCACAGGGTGTTGGCAATCAGCCCCAGCATTTT. The complete variable domain, with remaining parts taken from reference TRBV12-5 and TRBJ1-5, reads DARVTQTPRHKVTEMGQEVTMRCQPILGHNTVFWYRQTMMQGLELLAYFRNRAPLDDSGMPKDRFSAEMPDATLATLKIQPSEPRDSAVYFCASEGPQGVGNQPQHFGDGTRLSIL.

This clonotype was picked up many times. This chain uses TRBV3-1 with TRBJ1-2; a weak D match, TRBD1 (6 bases). Looked up from germline, CDR1 is LGHDT and CDR2 is YNNKEL (reference sequence). Trimming left V 6 bases short and J 4 bases short, with 15 bases between. The CDR3 runs to 14 residues. The CDR3 nucleotides read TGTGCCAGCAGACACCAGGGGCGGCTCTATGGCTACACCTTC. Translating gives CASRHQGRLYGYTF.

At least ten counts were recorded for this clonotype. J is TRBJ2-2 and V is TRBV10-1; D remains ambiguous. Germline V gene lookup returns CDR1 WNHNN and CDR2 SYGVQD (reference sequence). V was cut by 3 bases and J by 4 bases, with 12 bases left in between. The CDR3 is 15 residues long. CDR3 residues: CASSDDSRSTGELFF. CDR3 in DNA: TGCGCCAGCAGTGACGATTCGCGAAGCACCGGGGAGCTGTTTTTT.

Ten or more counts support this clonotype. The chain combines TRBV7-2 with TRBJ2-1; no definite D call. Trimming pared 2 bases from V and 8 bases from J, leaving 16 bases between. CDR3 size: 15 residues. In germline, CDR1 is SGHTA, CDR2 FQGNSA. The CDR3 DNA reads as TGTGCCAGCAGCTTATCCGTCACCCGAGACGATGAGCAGTTCTTC. Translated, it gives CASSLSVTRDDEQFF.

This clonotype was found many times. This chain connects TRBV4-2 to TRBJ2-5; no clear D. V was clipped by 4 bases and J by 2 bases, with 17 bases between them. The CDR3 length is 16 residues. The germline gives CDR1 LGHNA, CDR2 YNFKEQ. The CDR3 protein is CASSPWAAGPQETQYF. The CDR3 bases are TGTGCCAGCAGCCCCTGGGCGGCCGGGCCACAAGAGACCCAGTACTTC.

This clonotype was counted at least ten times. Here the CDR3 DNA reads TGTGCCAGCAAAGGCCTGAGAGATTACGAGCAGTACTTC. This sequence encodes CASKGLRDYEQYF. This chain connects TRBV2 to TRBJ2-7; no clear D gene. This CDR3 spans 13 amino acids. Trimming stripped 7 bases from V and 4 bases from J, with 14 bases between. Germline assignment: CDR1 SNHLY and CDR2 FYNNEI.

In its sample, this clonotype was seen many times. J is TRBJ2-1 and V is TRBV6-1, with 16 bases fitting TRBD2. The CDR3 is made up of 17 amino acids. Germline V gene sequence: CDR1 MNHNS, CDR2 SASEGT. J lost 7 bases, V lost 6 bases, and 9 bases had no gene match. CDR3 coding DNA: TGTGCCAGCAGCCCGGGGACTAGCGGGAGGGCCGGGAATGAGCAGTTCTTC. Translating it yields CASSPGTSGRAGNEQFF.